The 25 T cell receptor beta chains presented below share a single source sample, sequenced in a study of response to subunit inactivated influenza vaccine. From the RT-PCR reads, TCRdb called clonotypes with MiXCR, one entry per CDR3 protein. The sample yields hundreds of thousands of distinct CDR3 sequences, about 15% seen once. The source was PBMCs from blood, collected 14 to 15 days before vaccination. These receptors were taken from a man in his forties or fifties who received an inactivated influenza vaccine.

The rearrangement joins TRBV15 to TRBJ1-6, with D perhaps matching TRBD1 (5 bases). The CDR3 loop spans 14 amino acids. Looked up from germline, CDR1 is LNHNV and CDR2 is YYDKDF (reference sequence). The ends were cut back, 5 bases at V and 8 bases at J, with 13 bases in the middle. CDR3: CATSPRTGDSPLHF. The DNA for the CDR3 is TGTGCCACCAGCCCCCGGACGGGGGATTCACCCCTCCACTTT.

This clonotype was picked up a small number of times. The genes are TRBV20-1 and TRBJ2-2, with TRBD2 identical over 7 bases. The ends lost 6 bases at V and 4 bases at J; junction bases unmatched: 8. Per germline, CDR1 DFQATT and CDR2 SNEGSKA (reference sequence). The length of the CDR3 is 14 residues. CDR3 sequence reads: CSADWRGSTGELFF. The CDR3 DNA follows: TGCAGTGCCGATTGGCGGGGGAGCACCGGGGAGCTGTTTTTT.

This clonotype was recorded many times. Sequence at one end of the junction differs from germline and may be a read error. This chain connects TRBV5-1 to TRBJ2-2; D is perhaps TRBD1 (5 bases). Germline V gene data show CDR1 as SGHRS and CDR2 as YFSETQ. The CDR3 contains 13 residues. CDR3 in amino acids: CASSQGDTGELFF. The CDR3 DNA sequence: TGTGCCAGCAGCCAAGGGGACACCGGGGAGCTGTTTTTT.

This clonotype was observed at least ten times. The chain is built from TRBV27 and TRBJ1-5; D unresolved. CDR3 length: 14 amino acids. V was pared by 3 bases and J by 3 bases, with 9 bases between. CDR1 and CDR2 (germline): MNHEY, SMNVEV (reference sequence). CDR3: CASSFRGNNQPQHF. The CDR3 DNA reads TGTGCCAGCAGTTTCCGGGGAAACAATCAGCCCCAGCATTTT.

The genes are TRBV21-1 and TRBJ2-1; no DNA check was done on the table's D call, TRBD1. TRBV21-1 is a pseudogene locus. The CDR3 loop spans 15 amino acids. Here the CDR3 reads CASSLGQGAVDEQFF. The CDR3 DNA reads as TGTGCCAGCAGCCTGGGACAGGGGGCCGTAGATGAGCAGTTCTTC.

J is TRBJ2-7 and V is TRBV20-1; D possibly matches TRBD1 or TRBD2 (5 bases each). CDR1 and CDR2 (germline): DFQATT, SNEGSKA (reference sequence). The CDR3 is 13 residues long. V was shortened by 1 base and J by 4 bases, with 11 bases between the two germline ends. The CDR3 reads CSARARGGYEQYF. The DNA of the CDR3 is TGCAGTGCTAGAGCCCGGGGCGGTTACGAGCAGTACTTC.

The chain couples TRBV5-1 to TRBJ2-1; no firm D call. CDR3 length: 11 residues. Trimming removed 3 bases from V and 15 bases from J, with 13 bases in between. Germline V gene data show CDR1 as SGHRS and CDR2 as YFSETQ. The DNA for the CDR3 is TGCGCCAGCAGCTCAGAAGTCGGTTGGTTCTTC. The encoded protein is CASSSEVGWFF.

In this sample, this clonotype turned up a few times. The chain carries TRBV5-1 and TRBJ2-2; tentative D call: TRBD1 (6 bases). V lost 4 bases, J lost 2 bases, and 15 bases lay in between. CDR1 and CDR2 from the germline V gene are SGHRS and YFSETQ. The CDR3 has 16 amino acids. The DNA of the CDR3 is TGCGCCAGCAGCGTCTCCGGGACACCTAACACCGGGGAGCTGTTTTTT. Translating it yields CASSVSGTPNTGELFF.

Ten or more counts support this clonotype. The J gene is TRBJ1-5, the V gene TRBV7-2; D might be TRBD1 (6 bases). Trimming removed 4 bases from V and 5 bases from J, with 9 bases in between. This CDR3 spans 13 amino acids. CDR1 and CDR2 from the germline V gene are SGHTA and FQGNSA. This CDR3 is CASSSYRDQPQHF. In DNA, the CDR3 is TGTGCCAGCAGCTCATACAGGGATCAGCCCCAGCATTTT.

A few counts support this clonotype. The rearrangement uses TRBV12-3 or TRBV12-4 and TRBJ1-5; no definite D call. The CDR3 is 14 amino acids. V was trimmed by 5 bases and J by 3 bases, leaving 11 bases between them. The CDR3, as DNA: TGTGCCAGCAGTCCGGAAGGGTTCAATCAGCCCCAGCATTTT. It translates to CASSPEGFNQPQHF.

CDR3 loop: CASSLLGEPKNQPQHF. The CDR3 DNA reads TGTGCCAGCAGCTTGCTAGGGGAGCCCAAAAATCAGCCCCAGCATTTT. The V gene is TRBV5-5, the J gene TRBJ1-5; weak D call: TRBD1 (5 bases). CDR3 size: 16 residues. Germline V lookup: CDR1 SGHKS, CDR2 YYEKEE (reference sequence). Trimming stripped 1 base from V and 4 bases from J, with 15 bases between. The entire variable domain, with the rest obtained from reference TRBV5-5 and TRBJ1-5, is as follows: DAGVTQSPTHLIKTRGQQVTLRCSPISGHKSVSWYQQVLGQGPQFIFQYYEKEERGRGNFPDRFSARQFPNYSSELNVNALLLGDSALYLCASSLLGEPKNQPQHFGDGTRLSIL.

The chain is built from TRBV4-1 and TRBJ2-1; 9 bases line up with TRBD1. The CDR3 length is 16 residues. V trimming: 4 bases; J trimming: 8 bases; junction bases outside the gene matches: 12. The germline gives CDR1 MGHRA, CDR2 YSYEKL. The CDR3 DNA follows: TGCGCCAGCAGCCGGTCGATCGGGACAGGGTTCGATGAGCAGTTCTTC. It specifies CASSRSIGTGFDEQFF.

The chain's CDR3 is CASSGIGTTTSYNEQFF. Here the CDR3 DNA reads TGTGCCAGCAGCGGGATAGGAACTACGACATCCTACAATGAGCAGTTCTTC. This sequence joins TRBV9 and TRBJ2-1; D remains ambiguous. This CDR3 has 17 amino acids. Trimming took 3 bases from V and 1 from J, leaving 17 bases between them. Germline values: CDR1 SGDLS, CDR2 YYNGEE. Full variable domain (rest looked up from reference TRBV9 and TRBJ2-1): DSGVTQTPKHLITATGQRVTLRCSPRSGDLSVYWYQQSLDQGLQFLIQYYNGEERAKGNILERFSAQQFPDLHSELNLSSLELGDSALYFCASSGIGTTTSYNEQFFGPGTRLTVL.

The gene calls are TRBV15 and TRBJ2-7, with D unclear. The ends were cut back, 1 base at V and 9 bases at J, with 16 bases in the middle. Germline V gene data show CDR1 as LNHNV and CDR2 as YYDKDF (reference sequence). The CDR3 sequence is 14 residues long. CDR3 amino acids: CATSRGLTETRQYF. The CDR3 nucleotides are TGTGCCACCAGCAGAGGGCTCACCGAAACCCGGCAGTACTTC.

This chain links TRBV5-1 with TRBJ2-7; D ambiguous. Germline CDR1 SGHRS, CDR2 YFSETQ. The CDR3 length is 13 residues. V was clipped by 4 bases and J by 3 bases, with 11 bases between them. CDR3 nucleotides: TGCGCCAGCAGCGGAATGACAAGCTACGAGCAGTACTTC. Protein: CASSGMTSYEQYF.

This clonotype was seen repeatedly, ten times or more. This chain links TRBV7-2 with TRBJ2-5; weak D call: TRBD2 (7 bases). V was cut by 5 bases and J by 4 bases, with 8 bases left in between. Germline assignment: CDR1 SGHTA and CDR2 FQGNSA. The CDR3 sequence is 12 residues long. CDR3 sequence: CASSRGGETQYF. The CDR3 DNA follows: TGTGCCAGCAGCAGGGGGGGAGAGACCCAGTACTTC.

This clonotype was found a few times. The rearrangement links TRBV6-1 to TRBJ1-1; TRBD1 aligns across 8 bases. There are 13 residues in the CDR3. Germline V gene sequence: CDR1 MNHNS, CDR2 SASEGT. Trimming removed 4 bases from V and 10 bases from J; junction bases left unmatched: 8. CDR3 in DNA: TGTGCCAGCAGTGCTACGCAGGGGGCGGCAGCTTTCTTT. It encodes CASSATQGAAAFF.

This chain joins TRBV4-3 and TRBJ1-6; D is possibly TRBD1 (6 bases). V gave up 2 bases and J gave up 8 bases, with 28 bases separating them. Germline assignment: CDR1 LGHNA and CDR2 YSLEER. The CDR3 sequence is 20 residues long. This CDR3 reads CASSQSYWEGELLRDSPLHF. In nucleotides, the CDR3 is TGCGCCAGCAGCCAAAGCTATTGGGAGGGGGAACTACTTAGGGATTCACCCCTCCACTTT.

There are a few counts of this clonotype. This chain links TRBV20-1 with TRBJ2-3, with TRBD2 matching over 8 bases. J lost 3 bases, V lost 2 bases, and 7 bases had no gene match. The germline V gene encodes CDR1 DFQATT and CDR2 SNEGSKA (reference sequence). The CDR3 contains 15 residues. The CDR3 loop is CSARSPSGYTDTQYF. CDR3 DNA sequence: TGCAGTGCTAGATCCCCTAGCGGGTATACAGATACGCAGTATTTT.

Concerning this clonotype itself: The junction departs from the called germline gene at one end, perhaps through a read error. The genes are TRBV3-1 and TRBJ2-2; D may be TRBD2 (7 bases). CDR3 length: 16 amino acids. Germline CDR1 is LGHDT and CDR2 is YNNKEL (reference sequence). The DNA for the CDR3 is TGTGCCAGCGAATTACGGGGGGCTCGGTACACCGGGGAGCTGTATTTT. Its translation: CASELRGARYTGELYF.

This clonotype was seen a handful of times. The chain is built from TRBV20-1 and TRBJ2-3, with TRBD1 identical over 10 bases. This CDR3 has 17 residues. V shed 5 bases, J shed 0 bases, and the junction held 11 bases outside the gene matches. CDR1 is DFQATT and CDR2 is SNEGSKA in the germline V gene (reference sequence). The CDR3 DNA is TGCAGTGCTTACAGACAGGGGGCTCCTTCTAGCACAGATACGCAGTATTTT. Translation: CSAYRQGAPSSTDTQYF.

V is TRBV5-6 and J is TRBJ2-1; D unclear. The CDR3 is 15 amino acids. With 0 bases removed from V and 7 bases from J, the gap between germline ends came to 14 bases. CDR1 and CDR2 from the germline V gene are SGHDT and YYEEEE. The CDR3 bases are TGTGCCAGCAGCTTGGGGCGTCGATCGTGGAATGAGCAGTTCTTC. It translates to CASSLGRRSWNEQFF.

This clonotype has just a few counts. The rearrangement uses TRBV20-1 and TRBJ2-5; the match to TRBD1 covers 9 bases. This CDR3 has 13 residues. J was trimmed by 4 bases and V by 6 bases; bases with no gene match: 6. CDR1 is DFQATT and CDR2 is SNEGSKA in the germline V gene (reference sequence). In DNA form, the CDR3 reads TGCAGTGCCAGGACAGGGGCCCGAGAGACCCAGTACTTC. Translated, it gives CSARTGARETQYF.

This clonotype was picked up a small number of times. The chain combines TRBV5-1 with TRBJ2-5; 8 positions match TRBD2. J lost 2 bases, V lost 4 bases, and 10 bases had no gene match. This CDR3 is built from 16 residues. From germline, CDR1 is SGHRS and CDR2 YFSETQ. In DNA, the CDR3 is TGCGCCAGCAGCCCTGGCCTCCGGGAGGGTCAAGAGACCCAGTACTTC. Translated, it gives CASSPGLREGQETQYF.

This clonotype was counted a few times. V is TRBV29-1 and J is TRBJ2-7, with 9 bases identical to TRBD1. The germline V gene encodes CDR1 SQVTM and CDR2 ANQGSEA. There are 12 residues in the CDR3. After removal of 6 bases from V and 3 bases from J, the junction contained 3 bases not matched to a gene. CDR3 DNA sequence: TGCAGCGTGATGACAGGGGGCTACGAGCAGTACTTC. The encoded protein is CSVMTGGYEQYF.